This paragraph covers one TCR beta chain sequence. Its antigen is unknown. Sequencing was performed with immunoSEQ multiplex PCR; in TCRdb, only in-frame clones are kept and a portion is missing. The sample holds 65,000 or so clones; 65% to 85% are singletons and the top ten take 2.8%. These data are taken from a study of vaccination effects on CD4 cells after COVID-19. For the study at large: Each participant was administered two doses of either the BNT162b2 or the mRNA-1273 vaccine. Study findings and constraints: Whether induced by infection or by vaccine, clones showed marked clonal contraction late after vaccination. Healthy vaccinees had only 1 of 255 vaccine-induced clones cross-react with common cold coronaviruses.

Pools of viral peptides were used by the ViraFEST assay to expand antigen-specific CD4+ T cells ahead of sequencing. Subsequent to a culture period of 10 days, CD4+ T cells were isolated. Vaccine recipients, nucleocapsid antibody negative, had no prior SARS-CoV-2 infection. Half of the medium was exchanged for IL-2 medium on both days 3 and 7. The germline V gene encodes CDR1 SGHRS and CDR2 YFSETQ. CDR3 length equals 15 residues. Trimming removed 1 base at V and 6 bases at J, with 14 bases between. The material was CD4+ T cells from PBMCs cultured with HCoV-NL63 spike peptides, obtained before COVID-19 vaccination. This chain connects TRBV5-1 to TRBJ2-1, with D hard to call. This receptor was identified in a human donor who received a COVID-19 vaccine. The DNA for the CDR3 is TGCGCCAGCAGCTTGTACGAACAGATGCCCAATGAGCAGTTCTTC. It yields the protein CASSLYEQMPNEQFF.